A selection of T cell receptor beta chains follows, all from one sample in a study of shared T cell receptors in the human thymus. The repertoire was sequenced with immunoSEQ multiplex PCR; TCRdb's copy has only in-frame clones and lacks some. The data hold hundreds of thousands of clones, with 75% to 90% observed a single time. This same sample was also part of a study on human thymus T cells.

The sequencing sample was made of thymocytes. These TCRs come from a girl under three years old with a congenital heart defect. The CDR3 runs from the conserved cysteine through the conserved F or W. A D gene is named only where the DNA matches it firmly. Not all rows give a size; the values are once, few, many and, for expanded clones, a class.

TRBJ1-6	.	once	TRBV19	TGTGCCAGTAGTATGGGGAACAGGCTGTCGGACATAGGCCTGAGCTCCTATAATTCACCCCTCCACTTT	CASSMGNRLSDIGLSSYNSPLHF
TRBJ2-1	TRBD1	.	TRBV25-1	TGTGCCAGCAGTGGCACCGGGACAGGCCCCTTTTATGAGCAGTTCTTC	CASSGTGTGPFYEQFF
TRBJ2-1	.	.	TRBV2	TGTGCCAGCATTAACTCGGTTACTAGGAACAATGAGCAGTTCTTC	CASINSVTRNNEQFF
TRBJ1-6	.	.	TRBV21-1	TGTGCCAGCAGTAAGGCCCAACTAAATTCACCCCTCCACTTT	CASSKAQLNSPLHF
TRBJ1-4	.	.	TRBV28	TGTGCCAGCAGTTTATCCTTCAAACTGTTTTTT	CASSLSFKLFF
TRBJ1-1	.	.	TRBV7-6	TGTGCCAGCAGCTTAGTCTGGGCGAACACTGAAGCTTTCTTT	CASSLVWANTEAFF
TRBJ1-5	.	.	TRBV10-3	TGTGCCATCAGTGAGTCTAAGAGGGCTCAGCATTTT	CAISESKRAQHF
TRBJ2-1	TRBD1	.	TRBV20-1	TGCAGTGCTGGGGACAGGCCGCCTGGGTTCTTC	CSAGDRPPGFF
TRBJ2-1	TRBD2	once	TRBV9	TGTGCCAGCAGCGTAATTGAGGACTTTAAGGAGCGGGGGAACGGCAATGAGCAGTTCTTC	CASSVIEDFKERGNGNEQFF
TRBJ1-1	.	.	TRBV9	TGTGCCAGCAGCGTGGGGTGGGGGGGTGAAGACACTGAAGCTTTCTTT	CASSVGWGGEDTEAFF
TRBJ1-2	.	.	TRBV14	TGTGCCAGCAGCCTTCTTCCTGCCTTGACAGGCTATGGCTACACCTTC	CASSLLPALTGYGYTF
TRBJ2-1	TRBD1	.	TRBV19	TGTGCCAGTAGTGCCGGGACAGGGGTCGATGAGCAGTTCTTC	CASSAGTGVDEQFF
TRBJ2-2	.	.	TRBV10-3	TGTGCCATCACAAACACCGGGGAGCTGTTTTTT	CAITNTGELFF
TRBJ1-1	.	once	TRBV2	TGTGCCAGCAGTGAAGGGGCAGTTGAAGCTTTCTTT	CASSEGAVEAFF
TRBJ2-1	TRBD2	.	TRBV6-4	TGTGCCAGCAGTCTAGCGGGGGGCCGTGATGAGCAGTTCTTC	CASSLAGGRDEQFF
TRBJ1-1	.	.	TRBV5-6	TGTGCCAGCAGCTTGGCCCTAGTGGGGGCCGGTATTATTACTGAAGCTTTCTTT	CASSLALVGAGIITEAFF
TRBJ1-2	.	.	TRBV28	TGTGCCAGCAGTTTTCTAGGGAGTGACTATGGCTACACCTTC	CASSFLGSDYGYTF
TRBJ2-5	.	.	TRBV19	TGTGCCAGTAGTATAGACCGGGAGACCCAGTACTTC	CASSIDRETQYF
TRBJ2-3	.	.	TRBV4-3	TGCGCCAGCAGCCTGGGGGCCGTAGGCACAGATACGCAGTATTTT	CASSLGAVGTDTQYF
TRBJ1-6	.	.	TRBV4-1	TGCGCCAGCAGCCAAGATCGGAGACGAGATTCACCCCTCCACTTT	CASSQDRRRDSPLHF
TRBJ1-1	.	.	TRBV5-5	TGTGCCAGCAGCTTGATGGGGGCCAACACTGAAGCTTTCTTT	CASSLMGANTEAFF
TRBJ2-4	TRBD1	.	TRBV29-1	TGCAGCGCCACACAGGGGTTCAAAAACATTCAGTACTTC	CSATQGFKNIQYF
TRBJ1-3	.	.	TRBV5-1	TGCGCCAGCAGCTTGGGCGACAGGTACTCCGGAAACACCATATATTTT	CASSLGDRYSGNTIYF
TRBJ2-5	.	.	TRBV13	TGTGCCAGCAGCTTAGGAAAGGGGCGCCCAGAGACCCAGTACTTC	CASSLGKGRPETQYF
TRBJ1-2	.	.	TRBV5-4	TGTGCCAGCAGCCTCTCTGCTAGTGGCTACACCTTC	CASSLSASGYTF
TRBJ2-5	.	.	TRBV5-1	TGCGCCAGCAGACAGGGAAGTCGAGAGACCCAGTACTTC	CASRQGSRETQYF
TRBJ2-1	TRBD2	once	TRBV4-1	TGCGCCAGCAGCCAAGAACTAGCGGGATACAATGAGCAGTTCTTC	CASSQELAGYNEQFF
TRBJ2-7	.	.	TRBV25-1	TGTGCCAGCAGTGAATTCTTCGCGGGCGAGCAGTACTTC	CASSEFFAGEQYF
TRBJ2-7	.	.	TRBV7-6	TGTGCCAGCAGCCCCTCAGGGGCCGAGCAGTACTTC	CASSPSGAEQYF
TRBJ2-7	.	.	TRBV5-6	TGTGCCAGCAGCTCCGGGGACAAATCCTACGAGCAGTACTTC	CASSSGDKSYEQYF
TRBJ2-5	TRBD2	.	TRBV27	TGTGCCAGCAGTTTCTTAGCGGGGGAGCAAGAGACCCAGTACTTC	CASSFLAGEQETQYF
TRBJ1-5	.	.	TRBV6-6	TGTGCCAGCAGCGGGGTGGAGGGAAGCAATCAGCCCCAGCATTTT	CASSGVEGSNQPQHF
TRBJ2-3	TRBD2	once	TRBV2	TGTGCCAGCAGGAGACTAGCGGGGGGGAGTACAGATACGCAGTATTTT	CASRRLAGGSTDTQYF
TRBJ1-6	.	.	TRBV4-1	TGCGCCAGCAGCCAAGGTCCGGGAGTGGGAAAGAATTCACCCCTCCACTTT	CASSQGPGVGKNSPLHF
TRBJ1-1	.	.	TRBV23-1	TGCGCCAGCAGTCAACCTGAGCCCGCTGGTGGGGGAGGGATGTTCACTGAAGCTTTCTTT	CASSQPEPAGGGGMFTEAFF
TRBJ2-5	TRBD1	.	TRBV7-8	TGTGCCAGCAGCCGGAGACAGGGGGCATCGCTACAAGAGACCCAGTACTTC	CASSRRQGASLQETQYF
TRBJ2-7	.	.	TRBV6-6	TGTGCCAGCAGTTACTCGACTGGGGCAGTCTACGAGCAGTACTTC	CASSYSTGAVYEQYF
TRBJ2-1	TRBD2	few	TRBV6-5	TGTGCCAGCAGCCACTCCGGGACTAGCGGGGGGGTCCAGTTCTTC	CASSHSGTSGGVQFF
TRBJ1-2	TRBD1	.	TRBV7-8	TGTGCCAGCAGCTGCTCCGGGACAGGGTCGGGCTACACCTTC	CASSCSGTGSGYTF
TRBJ1-1	TRBD1	.	TRBV19	TGTGCCAGTAGTCAATACAGGGGTACCACTGAAGCTTTCTTT	CASSQYRGTTEAFF
TRBJ1-2	TRBD1	.	TRBV7-9	TGTGCCAGCAGCGGCAGGGGGCCGCGCTATGGCTACACCTTC	CASSGRGPRYGYTF
TRBJ2-5	.	.	TRBV27	TGTGCCAGCAGTTTAGTGGGACAAGAGGGGAGGACCCAGTACTTC	CASSLVGQEGRTQYF
TRBJ1-5	.	once	TRBV6-1	TGTGCCAGCAGTTTAAGGGGGTATCAGCCCCAGCATTTT	CASSLRGYQPQHF
TRBJ2-5	.	.	TRBV4-1	TGCGCCAGCAGCCAAGATAGGAGGGCCCAAGGAGAGACCCAGTACTTC	CASSQDRRAQGETQYF
TRBJ1-5	.	.	TRBV5-8	TGTGCCAGCAGCTCTACAGGGAAGGGGTACAATCAGCCCCAGCATTTT	CASSSTGKGYNQPQHF
TRBJ1-1	TRBD1	.	TRBV7-8	TGTGCCAGCAGCTTAATCTGGACAGGGGACACTGAAGCTTTCTTT	CASSLIWTGDTEAFF
TRBJ2-5	.	.	TRBV9	TGTGCCAGCAGCCCCAGTGGAGAGACCCAGTACTTC	CASSPSGETQYF
TRBJ1-6	.	once	TRBV5-5	TGTGCCAGCAGCCTGATTAGAGGGAGCTCCTATAATTCACCCCTCCACTTT	CASSLIRGSSYNSPLHF
TRBJ1-2	TRBD1	.	TRBV7-9	TGTGCCAGCAGCTTCATACAGGGGTATGAGGGTGGCTACACCTTC	CASSFIQGYEGGYTF
TRBJ1-2	.	once	TRBV2	TGTGCCAGCAGTTCCTCCCGGGACAACAACCGAAGGGGCTACACCTTC	CASSSSRDNNRRGYTF
TRBJ1-1	TRBD1	once	TRBV19	TGTGCCAGTAGTATTGGGACAGTGAGGAACACTGAAGCTTTCTTT	CASSIGTVRNTEAFF
TRBJ2-3	.	.	TRBV9	TGTGCCAGCAGCGTCCTCGGGGACACAGATACGCAGTATTTT	CASSVLGDTDTQYF
TRBJ1-5	.	.	TRBV10-3	TGTGCCATCAGTGAGTCGTATTTGGGGACGGGAGCCCAGCATTTT	CAISESYLGTGAQHF